The clone carrying this TCR beta chain was detected ten times or more. Its matching antigen is unknown. This sample is part of a study of regulatory T cells in long-lasting Graves disease. For the study at large: For under 3 months, newly diagnosed Graves' patients had been taking antithyroid drugs. Findings and limits, study-wide: Sharing of public clonotypes was greater in persistent patients (2,741) than in new patients (roughly 880). It was peripheral blood alone, not thyroid tissue, that was studied.

Documented time point: newly diagnosed GD, antithyroid drugs for less than 3 months. From PBMCs, RNA was extracted and then used to make the TCR library. The patient group derived from an endocrinology department in Xi'an, China. The TCR beta library used iRepertoire HTBI primers with Arm-PCR amplification of CDR3. Each CDR3 protein is one row after TCRdb ran MiXCR on the multiplex PCR reads. Of 320,000 or so distinct CDR3 sequences listed, 15% to 20% were seen once; the top ten hold around 36%. CDR1 LNHDA and CDR2 SQIVND come from the germline V gene (reference sequence). This CDR3 is 19 amino acids long. The trim removed 6 bases at V and 4 bases at J, leaving 20 bases unmatched.

Specimen: peripheral blood mononuclear cells (PBMCs), collected at new diagnosis, from a patient treated with antithyroid drugs. The chain uses TRBV19 and TRBJ2-1; the match to TRBD2 covers 8 bases. The source is a female donor with Graves disease. The CDR3 region has the DNA TGTGCCAGTAGCCGGGGGGGACTAGAGAGGAACCCCGCGTACAATGAGCAGTTCTTC. Translating it yields CASSRGGLERNPAYNEQFF.